A selection of T cell receptor beta chains follows, all from one sample in a study of HIV-infected patients and healthy controls. A single record per CDR3 protein comes from TCRdb applying MiXCR to the 5' RACE reads. The table has roughly 7,800 distinct CDR3 sequences, approximately 8.3% seen once; the top ten hold about 20%. The source was blood, collected during antiretroviral therapy. Receptor source: an adult with HIV infection. Both conserved end residues are part of each CDR3. A D gene is named only where the DNA matches it firmly. Where a row states a size, it is once, few, many or the class of an expanded clone; other rows omit it.

size: many; J: TRBJ1-5; V: TRBV5-6; D: .; DNA: TGTGCCAGCAGCTTTGCGGATCAGCCCCAGCATTTT; CDR3: CASSFADQPQHF
size: many; J: TRBJ1-1; V: TRBV7-9; D: .; DNA: TGTGCCAGCAGTCCGACAGGATTGAACACTGAAGCTTTCTTT; CDR3: CASSPTGLNTEAFF
size: few; J: TRBJ1-1; V: TRBV10-3; D: .; DNA: TGTGCCATCAGTGTCCTAGAGAACACTGAAGCTTTCTTT; CDR3: CAISVLENTEAFF
size: .; J: TRBJ1-6; V: TRBV3-1; D: .; DNA: TGTGCCAGCCCGAACAATTCACCCCTCCACTTT; CDR3: CASPNNSPLHF
size: many; J: TRBJ1-1; V: TRBV18; D: .; DNA: TGTGCCAGCTCACCCATGTGGGAGTTCATGAACACTGAAGCTTTCTTT; CDR3: CASSPMWEFMNTEAFF
size: many; J: TRBJ1-5; V: TRBV6-1; D: .; DNA: TGTGCCAGCAGTCCGTCCAGGGGAGGGGGCAATCAGCCCCAGCATTTT; CDR3: CASSPSRGGGNQPQHF
size: many; J: TRBJ2-7; V: TRBV6-1; D: .; DNA: TGTGCCACTCAGAGCTGGGCGGGTCGCGAGCAGTACTTC; CDR3: CATQSWAGREQYF
size: many; J: TRBJ1-5; V: TRBV29-1; D: .; DNA: TGCAGCGTTGAAGAAACGAACGGTCAGCCCCAGCATTTT; CDR3: CSVEETNGQPQHF
size: .; J: TRBJ2-3; V: TRBV18; D: .; DNA: TGTGCCAGCTCATTGCTGCGCACAGATACGCAGTATTTT; CDR3: CASSLLRTDTQYF
size: .; J: TRBJ1-5; V: TRBV20-1; D: .; DNA: TGCAGTGCCCGCCCCGGTCGGGGGGGCAGGCAGCCCCAGCATTTT; CDR3: CSARPGRGGRQPQHF
size: .; J: TRBJ2-3; V: TRBV6-5; D: .; DNA: TGTGCCAGCAGTTACTTACGCACCCCAGTGAATACGCAGTATTTT; CDR3: CASSYLRTPVNTQYF
size: many; J: TRBJ2-1; V: TRBV11-2; D: .; DNA: TGTGCCAGCAGCTCCTCGGGCCTCTACAATGAGCAGTTCTTC; CDR3: CASSSSGLYNEQFF
size: many; J: TRBJ2-7; V: TRBV11-1; D: TRBD2; DNA: TGTGCCAGCAGCTCAGGACTAGCGGGCTACGAGCAGTACTTC; CDR3: CASSSGLAGYEQYF
size: many; J: TRBJ1-2; V: TRBV7-2; D: .; DNA: TGTGCCAGCAGCCCCCGAGAATATGGTTCTCAGGGCTACACCTTC; CDR3: CASSPREYGSQGYTF
size: many; J: TRBJ1-1; V: TRBV5-4; D: TRBD1; DNA: TGTGCCAGCAGGACAGGGTGGGGCACTGAAGCTTTCTTT; CDR3: CASRTGWGTEAFF
size: many; J: TRBJ1-2; V: TRBV6-1; D: TRBD1; DNA: TGTGCCAGCAGCTTACAGGGGGCGAGGGGCTACACCTTC; CDR3: CASSLQGARGYTF
size: many; J: TRBJ2-1; V: TRBV30; D: .; DNA: TGTGCCTGGAGGCGGACAAATGAGCAGTTCTTC; CDR3: CAWRRTNEQFF
size: many; J: TRBJ2-2; V: TRBV3-1; D: .; DNA: TGTGCCAGCAGCCAAGAGAGGAGAACCGGGGAGCTGTTTTTT; CDR3: CASSQERRTGELFF
size: many; J: TRBJ2-2; V: TRBV18; D: .; DNA: TGTGCCAGCTCAGGTGCAGGGGACACCGGGGAGCTGTTTTTT; CDR3: CASSGAGDTGELFF
size: large; J: TRBJ1-1; V: TRBV24-1; D: .; DNA: TGTGCCACCAGTCCAGCCATGAACACTGAAGCTTTCTTT; CDR3: CATSPAMNTEAFF
size: many; J: TRBJ2-6; V: TRBV5-1; D: .; DNA: TGTGCCAGTAGTACTTCTGGGGCCAACGTCCTGACTTTC; CDR3: CASSTSGANVLTF
size: medium-sized; J: TRBJ1-4; V: TRBV24-1; D: .; DNA: TGTGCCACCAGTTTACGGGAGAATGAAAAACTGTTTTTT; CDR3: CATSLRENEKLFF
size: .; J: TRBJ1-1; V: TRBV29-1; D: .; DNA: TGCAGCGTTTATGGCAGCTTCATGAACACTGAAGCTTTCTTT; CDR3: CSVYGSFMNTEAFF
size: many; J: TRBJ1-3; V: TRBV9; D: TRBD1; DNA: TGTGCCAGCAGCGTCGGACAGGGCTCTGGAAACACCATATATTTT; CDR3: CASSVGQGSGNTIYF
size: many; J: TRBJ1-4; V: TRBV10-3; D: TRBD1; DNA: TGTGCCATCAGCGCAGGGGGACAGGATGGGTTAGGTGAAAAACTGTTTTTT; CDR3: CAISAGGQDGLGEKLFF
size: many; J: TRBJ1-2; V: TRBV19; D: .; DNA: TGTGCCAGTAGTATATTGGGCAGCTATGGCTACACCTTC; CDR3: CASSILGSYGYTF
size: many; J: TRBJ2-2; V: TRBV29-1; D: TRBD1; DNA: TGCAGCGTCAGGACAGGGGCGAACACCGGGGAGCTGTTTTTT; CDR3: CSVRTGANTGELFF
size: many; J: TRBJ2-1; V: TRBV20-1; D: .; DNA: TGCAGTGCTTTCGAACTACAAATAGAGCAGTTCTTC; CDR3: CSAFELQIEQFF
size: medium-sized; J: TRBJ2-1; V: TRBV12-3/TRBV12-4; D: .; DNA: TGTGCCAGCAACGCACAGGAGAGCTCCTACAATGAGCAGTTCTTC; CDR3: CASNAQESSYNEQFF
size: medium-sized; J: TRBJ2-5; V: TRBV12-3/TRBV12-4; D: TRBD2; DNA: TGTGCCAGCAACGGGACTAGACAAGAGACCCAGTACTTC; CDR3: CASNGTRQETQYF
size: many; J: TRBJ2-2; V: TRBV19; D: .; DNA: TGTGCCAGTAGTCAGTCGGGCAGGCACACCGGGGAGCTGTTTTTT; CDR3: CASSQSGRHTGELFF
size: medium-sized; J: TRBJ1-1; V: TRBV7-2; D: .; DNA: TGTGCCAGCAGCTTACGTCTCACTGAAGCTTTCTTT; CDR3: CASSLRLTEAFF
size: medium-sized; J: TRBJ1-1; V: TRBV5-1; D: TRBD1; DNA: TGCGCCAGCAGCTGGACAGGGCTGGGGACTGAAGCTTTCTTT; CDR3: CASSWTGLGTEAFF
size: few; J: TRBJ2-4; V: TRBV4-1; D: TRBD2; DNA: TGCGCCAGCAGCCAAGATCCGATCTACGGACTAGCGGGAGAACAAGCCAAAAACATTCAGTACTTC; CDR3: CASSQDPIYGLAGEQAKNIQYF
size: medium-sized; J: TRBJ2-7; V: TRBV5-1; D: .; DNA: TGCGCCAGCAGCTTGGTCCGCTCGAAGGCGGGGGAGCAGTACTTC; CDR3: CASSLVRSKAGEQYF
size: many; J: TRBJ1-2; V: TRBV12-3/TRBV12-4; D: .; DNA: TGTGCCAGCGCTTTAGCACATAGTAGCGGCTACACCTTC; CDR3: CASALAHSSGYTF
size: many; J: TRBJ2-2; V: TRBV10-3; D: .; DNA: TGTGCCATCAGTGACGGTACGGCCGGGGAGCTGTTTTTT; CDR3: CAISDGTAGELFF
size: many; J: TRBJ1-1; V: TRBV18; D: .; DNA: TGTGCCAGCTCACCACCCGTAAGATCGAACACTGAAGCTTTCTTT; CDR3: CASSPPVRSNTEAFF
size: many; J: TRBJ2-3; V: TRBV20-1; D: .; DNA: TGCAGTGCTAGAGATCTCAGGGCAAGGGGTACGCAGTATTTT; CDR3: CSARDLRARGTQYF
size: many; J: TRBJ1-6; V: TRBV14; D: .; DNA: TGTGCCAGCAGCCAAGAGGTGCGAAATTCACCCCTCCACTTT; CDR3: CASSQEVRNSPLHF
size: many; J: TRBJ1-1; V: TRBV5-1; D: TRBD1; DNA: TGCGCCAGCAGCTTGCGGTTTGGGTCAGGGGGTCTCACTGAAGCTTTCTTT; CDR3: CASSLRFGSGGLTEAFF
size: many; J: TRBJ2-4; V: TRBV12-3/TRBV12-4; D: TRBD2; DNA: TGTGCCAGCAGTTTAGATCTAGCGGGATTAGCCAAAAACATTCAGTACTTC; CDR3: CASSLDLAGLAKNIQYF
size: .; J: TRBJ1-5; V: TRBV20-1; D: .; DNA: TGCAGTGCTAGAGAAGGAACCAGCAATCAGCCCCAGCATTTT; CDR3: CSAREGTSNQPQHF
size: medium-sized; J: TRBJ1-2; V: TRBV6-5; D: TRBD1; DNA: TGTGCCAGCAGTCCTCTCCGGGACAGGGGGCCCTATGGCTACACCTTC; CDR3: CASSPLRDRGPYGYTF
size: many; J: TRBJ1-1; V: TRBV19; D: .; DNA: TGTGCCAGTAGTATAGATGCCGTCAGACCCACTGAAGCTTTCTTT; CDR3: CASSIDAVRPTEAFF
size: .; J: TRBJ1-5; V: TRBV6-2/TRBV6-3; D: .; DNA: TGTGCCAGCAGCCTCCCCGGGGTCAGCAATCAGCCCCAGCATTTT; CDR3: CASSLPGVSNQPQHF
size: many; J: TRBJ2-5; V: TRBV6-5; D: TRBD1; DNA: TGTGCCAGCAGTTCCCCAGGGGGAACCAAAGAGACCCAGTACTTC; CDR3: CASSSPGGTKETQYF
size: medium-sized; J: TRBJ2-1; V: TRBV2; D: TRBD2; DNA: TGTGCCAGCGGTCGACTAGCGGTAAACAATGAGCAGTTCTTC; CDR3: CASGRLAVNNEQFF
size: many; J: TRBJ1-4; V: TRBV19; D: .; DNA: TGTGCCAGTAGTCCAAGATCAGGGCCTAATGAAAAACTGTTTTTT; CDR3: CASSPRSGPNEKLFF
size: .; J: TRBJ1-1; V: TRBV5-1; D: .; DNA: TGCGCCAGCAGCTTCGTGGGCACTGAAGCTTTCTTT; CDR3: CASSFVGTEAFF
size: many; J: TRBJ2-7; V: TRBV7-9; D: .; DNA: TGTGCCAGCACCCCGACGGTGGATGAGCAGTACTTC; CDR3: CASTPTVDEQYF
size: many; J: TRBJ2-1; V: TRBV15; D: TRBD2; DNA: TGTGCCACCCGGTCAGGGACTAGCGGGGGGAAAGGTGAGCAGTTCTTC; CDR3: CATRSGTSGGKGEQFF
size: medium-sized; J: TRBJ1-2; V: TRBV2; D: .; DNA: TGTGCCAGCAGTGCCGAAAACCCTGGCTACACCTTC; CDR3: CASSAENPGYTF
size: many; J: TRBJ2-1; V: TRBV10-3; D: .; DNA: TGTGCCATCAGTGTGGGAGGACAGGAGTCCTACAATGAGCAGTTCTTC; CDR3: CAISVGGQESYNEQFF
size: many; J: TRBJ2-7; V: TRBV13; D: .; DNA: TGTGCCAGCAGCTTTGTATCCGGGAGCACCTACGAGCAGTACTTC; CDR3: CASSFVSGSTYEQYF